This T cell receptor (beta chain) was sequenced during a study of blood T cell repertoires in COVID-19. Study at large: The origin of the acute and convalescent COVID-19 samples was the United States, Italy and Spain.

As originally analysed: Nucleated cell number was recorded as an estimate derived from reference gene primer amplification. Produced via immunoSEQ multiplex PCR; TCRdb's table is partial and in-frame only. V, J and clone size are taken as reported in that table, and D and trimming were inferred from the DNA itself. This sample has 200,000 or so clones; approximately 90% occur once, and the top ten carry around 6.6%. The CDR3 loop spans 16 amino acids. Germline CDR1 and CDR2: MNHEY and SMNVEV (reference sequence). J gave up 9 bases and V 4 bases, and 7 bases lay outside the gene matches. The chain recombines TRBV27 with TRBJ2-1; the match to TRBD2 covers 15 bases. Specimen: peripheral blood. The receptor comes from a woman in her thirties or forties who had recovered from COVID-19. CDR3 DNA: TGTGCCAGCAGTTCACCGGGACTAGCGGGAGGAACTGAGCAGTTCTTC. Amino acid sequence: CASSSPGLAGGTEQFF.